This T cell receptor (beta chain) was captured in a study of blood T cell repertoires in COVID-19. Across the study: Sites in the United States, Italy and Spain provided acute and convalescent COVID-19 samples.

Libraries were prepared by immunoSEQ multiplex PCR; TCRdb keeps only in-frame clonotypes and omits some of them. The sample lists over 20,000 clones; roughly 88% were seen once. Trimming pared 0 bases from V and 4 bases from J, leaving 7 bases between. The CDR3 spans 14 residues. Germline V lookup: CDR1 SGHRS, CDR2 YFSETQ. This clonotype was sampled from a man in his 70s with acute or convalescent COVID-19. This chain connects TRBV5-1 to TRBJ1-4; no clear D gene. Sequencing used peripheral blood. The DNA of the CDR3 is TGCGCCAGCAGCTTGGGACAACTTAATGAAAAACTGTTTTTT. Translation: CASSLGQLNEKLFF.